What follows are 5 T cell receptor beta chains derived from one specimen sequenced in a study of beta chain features in type 1 diabetes. Reverse transcribing all isolated RNA meant expressed TCRB transcripts were sequenced. The protocol was immunoSEQ multiplex PCR, while the TCRdb copy is restricted to in-frame clones and leaves out a portion. This repertoire shows about 130,000 clones, 9% to 9.5% found once; its top ten account for roughly 0.7%. Source material: central memory CD4+ T cells from blood. Every receptor here comes from a man aged 18 to 29 in good health.

This clone showed up just a few times. The chain joins TRBV4-3 to TRBJ2-7; the match to TRBD1 covers 8 bases. There are 16 residues in the CDR3. The germline V gene encodes CDR1 LGHNA and CDR2 YSLEER. The trim removed 1 base at V and 2 bases at J, leaving 7 bases unmatched. Here the CDR3 reads CASSQVSTGVTYEQYF. In DNA form, the CDR3 reads TGCGCCAGCAGCCAAGTCTCGACAGGGGTAACCTACGAGCAGTACTTC.

In this sample, this clone turned up a few times. The chain employs TRBV11-2 and TRBJ1-2, with TRBD1 matching 7 bases. The V gene end was trimmed by 1 base and the J gene end by 3 bases; junction bases not matched to a gene: 5. The CDR3 loop spans 15 amino acids. Germline V gene data show CDR1 as SGHAT and CDR2 as FQNNGV. CDR3 sequence reads: CASSLARGLHYGYTF. Written as DNA, the CDR3 is TGTGCCAGCAGCTTAGCGAGGGGGCTGCACTATGGCTACACCTTC.

The table lists this clone with a few counts. The chain employs TRBV7-3 and TRBJ1-6; D is unresolved. The germline gives CDR1 SGHTA, CDR2 FQGTGA. V gave up 0 bases and J gave up 0 bases, with 9 bases separating them. CDR3 length: 17 amino acids. The CDR3 nucleotides are TGTGCCAGCAGCTTAACTTATGCGAGCTCCTATAATTCACCCCTCCACTTT. Protein sequence: CASSLTYASSYNSPLHF. Complete variable domain (other parts from reference TRBV7-3 and TRBJ1-6): GAGVSQTPSNKVTEKGKYVELRCDPISGHTALYWYRQSLGQGPEFLIYFQGTGAADDSGLPNDRFFAVRPEGSVSTLKIQRTERGDSAVYLCASSLTYASSYNSPLHFGNGTRLTVT.

The gene calls are TRBV6-1 and TRBJ2-1; D is perhaps TRBD1 (6 bases). CDR3 length equals 12 residues. CDR1 and CDR2 (germline): MNHNS, SASEGT. In DNA form, the CDR3 reads TGTGAGAGGGGGAGCTCCTACAATGAGCAGTTCTTC. It codes for CERGSSYNEQFF.

This clone has only a few counts. In DNA, the CDR3 is TGCAGCGGGGGACAGGGTGCAACCTACGAGCAGTACTTC. It encodes CSGGQGATYEQYF. The genes are TRBV29-1 and TRBJ2-7, with TRBD1 matching 9 bases. The V and J ends lost 7 bases and 2 bases, in that order; junction bases with no gene match: 6. The germline gives CDR1 SQVTM, CDR2 ANQGSEA. The CDR3 length is 13 residues.